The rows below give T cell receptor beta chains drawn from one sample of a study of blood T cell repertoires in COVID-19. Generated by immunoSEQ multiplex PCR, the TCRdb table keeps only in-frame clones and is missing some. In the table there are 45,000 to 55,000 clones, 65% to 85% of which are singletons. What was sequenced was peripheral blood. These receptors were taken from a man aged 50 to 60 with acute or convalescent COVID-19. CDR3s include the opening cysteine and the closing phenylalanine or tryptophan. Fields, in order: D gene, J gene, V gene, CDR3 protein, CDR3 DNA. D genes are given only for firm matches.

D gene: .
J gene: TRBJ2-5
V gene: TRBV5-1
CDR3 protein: CASSLERGWETQYF
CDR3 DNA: TGCGCCAGCAGCTTGGAAAGGGGGTGGGAGACCCAGTACTTC

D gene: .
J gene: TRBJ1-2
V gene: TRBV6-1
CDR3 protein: CASSEALGGRKNTF
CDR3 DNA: TGTGCCAGCAGTGAAGCCCTTGGAGGGAGAAAGAACACCTTC

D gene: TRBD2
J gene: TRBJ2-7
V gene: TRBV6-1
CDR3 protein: CASSEARSGFIEQYF
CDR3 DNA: TGTGCCAGCAGTGAAGCGCGTAGCGGGTTTATCGAGCAGTACTTC

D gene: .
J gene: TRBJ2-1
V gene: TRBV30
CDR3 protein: CAWSRGPSSNEQFF
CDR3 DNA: TGTGCCTGGAGTAGAGGGCCATCCAGCAATGAGCAGTTCTTC

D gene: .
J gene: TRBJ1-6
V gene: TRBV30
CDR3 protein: CAWSVVGAPNSPLHF
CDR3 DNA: TGTGCCTGGAGTGTAGTGGGGGCGCCTAATTCACCCCTCCACTTT

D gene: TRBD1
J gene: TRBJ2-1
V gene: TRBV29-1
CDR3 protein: CSVEVWTGSFLGYNEQFF
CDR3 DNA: TGCAGCGTTGAAGTGTGGACAGGTTCATTTTTGGGGTACAATGAGCAGTTCTTC

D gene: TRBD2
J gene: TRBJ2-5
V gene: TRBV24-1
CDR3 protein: CATSDGTSGTETQYF
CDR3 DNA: TGTGCCACCAGTGACGGGACTAGCGGGACCGAGACCCAGTACTTC

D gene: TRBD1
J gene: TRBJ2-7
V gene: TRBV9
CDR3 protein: CASSVRGGASYEQYF
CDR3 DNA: TGTGCCAGCAGCGTTCGAGGGGGCGCCTCCTACGAGCAGTACTTC

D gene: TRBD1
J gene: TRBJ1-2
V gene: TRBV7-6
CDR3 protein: CASSLGQGSGYTF
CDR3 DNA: TGTGCCAGCAGCTTGGGACAGGGCTCTGGCTACACCTTC

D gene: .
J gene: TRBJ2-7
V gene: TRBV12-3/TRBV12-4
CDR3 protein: CASSLVGAYEQYF
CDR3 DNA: TGTGCCAGCAGTTTAGTCGGGGCCTACGAGCAGTACTTC

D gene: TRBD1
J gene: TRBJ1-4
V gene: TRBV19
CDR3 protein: CASTWTGAPRRNEKLFF
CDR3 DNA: TGTGCCAGTACCTGGACAGGGGCACCTAGGCGGAATGAAAAACTGTTTTTT